These 20 T cell receptor beta chains were sequenced from one sample in a study of molecular identifiers for immune sequencing clone quantification. MiXCR was run by TCRdb on the PCR reads, yielding one entry per CDR3 protein. The table has some 590,000 distinct CDR3 sequences, about 25% seen once. Sequencing was carried out using naive CD8+ T cells from blood, with Jurkat cell RNA spiked in. The subset: FACS-sorted CD8+CD4-CCR7+CD45RA+ naive T cells. These receptors were collected from a human donor in good health. Some libraries in this study had Jurkat cell RNA spiked in.

The chain carries TRBV6-1 and TRBJ2-1, with 7 bases lining up with TRBD2. V lost 3 bases, J lost 2 bases, and 7 bases stayed unmatched. Germline V gives CDR1 MNHNS, CDR2 SASEGT. The CDR3 runs to 16 residues. The chain's CDR3 is CASSEVGLVPYNEQFF. CDR3 bases: TGTGCCAGCAGTGAGGTCGGACTAGTCCCCTACAATGAGCAGTTCTTC.

This clonotype has a handful of counts. The junction does not match germline at one end; this may be a read error. The CDR3 is CASSSGGSGVPDTRYF. In DNA form, the CDR3 reads TGTGCCAGCAGCTCCGGGGGTAGCGGGGTCCCAGATACGCGGTATTTT. The chain recombines TRBV7-6 with TRBJ2-3; 8 bases map to TRBD2. The CDR3 is made up of 16 amino acids. The V gene's germline CDR1 is SGHVS and CDR2 FNYEAQ.

The CDR3 loop is CASSIERGSLQETQYF. The CDR3 nucleotides are TGTGCCAGTAGTATAGAACGGGGCTCGCTACAAGAGACCCAGTACTTC. The chain recombines TRBV19 with TRBJ2-5; the D call may be TRBD1 or TRBD2 (5 bases each). V was shortened by 0 bases and J by 2 bases, with 13 bases between the two germline ends. The CDR3 is 16 residues long. Germline V gene sequence: CDR1 LNHDA, CDR2 SQIVND (reference sequence).

The rearrangement joins TRBV6-2 or TRBV6-3 to TRBJ1-5; D gene ambiguous. CDR1 is MNHEY, CDR2 SVGEGT, per germline. The CDR3 sequence is 14 residues long. V was pared by 2 bases and J by 1 base, with 6 bases between. The CDR3 sequence: CASSYVGSNQPQHF. In nucleotides, the CDR3 is TGTGCCAGCAGTTACGTGGGGAGCAATCAGCCCCAGCATTTT.

A few counts support this clonotype. The chain has TRBV5-6 and TRBJ1-2; maybe TRBD1 (6 bases). Germline V lookup: CDR1 SGHDT, CDR2 YYEEEE. This CDR3 spans 16 amino acids. Trimming cost V 4 bases and J 4 bases, with 20 bases left between them. For the CDR3, the DNA is TGTGCCAGCAGCCATGAACCGGGGGCGCGGATCTATGGCTACACCTTC. Translated, it gives CASSHEPGARIYGYTF.

Comments on this clonotype: The likely explanation is a read error, given a far larger clone one base away. The chain couples TRBV27 to TRBJ1-1, with TRBD1 matching 7 bases. The germline CDR1 and CDR2 sequences are MNHEY and SMNVEV (reference sequence). The CDR3 length is 12 residues. Germline trimming cut 7 bases from V and 8 bases from J; bases unmatched to any gene: 7. In nucleotides, the CDR3 is TGTGCCAGCATTTCCACAGGGGCAGAAGCTTTCTTT. Translating gives CASISTGAEAFF.

This clonotype was recorded many times. The J gene is TRBJ2-7, the V gene TRBV9, with D maybe TRBD2 (6 bases). CDR1 is SGDLS, CDR2 YYNGEE, per germline. V dropped 4 bases and J dropped 1 base, with 18 bases sitting between them. This CDR3 is 16 amino acids long. The CDR3 reads CASSPGVSGDSYEQYF. DNA of the CDR3: TGTGCCAGCAGCCCAGGAGTATCGGGGGATTCCTACGAGCAGTACTTC.

This clonotype was seen repeatedly, ten times or more. J is TRBJ2-7 and V is TRBV19; 9 bases align to TRBD1. This CDR3 is 15 amino acids long. Germline V gene sequence: CDR1 LNHDA, CDR2 SQIVND (reference sequence). The V segment lost 4 bases and the J segment 1 base; nucleotides outside the gene matches: 5. The CDR3 bases are TGTGCCAGTAGTACCTCCGGGACAGGGTCCTACGAGCAGTACTTC. Translating it yields CASSTSGTGSYEQYF.

This clonotype showed up just once. Because the CDR3 is missing its conserved closing phenylalanine or tryptophan, this is likely a read error. The chain carries TRBV7-2 and TRBJ2-1; D remains ambiguous. The CDR3 is 14 amino acids. Per the germline V gene, CDR1 is SGHTA and CDR2 is FQGNSA. With 1 base removed from V and 9 bases from J, the gap between germline ends came to 13 bases. CDR3 amino acids: CASSLVSPGGEQFL. CDR3 nucleotides: TGTGCCAGCAGCTTAGTCAGTCCAGGTGGTGAGCAGTTCCTC.

This clonotype has ten or more counts. The junction departs from germline at one end; a sequencing error may be responsible. The V and J genes are TRBV5-1 and TRBJ2-3; no reliable D call. Germline V gene lookup returns CDR1 SGHRS and CDR2 YFSETQ. The CDR3 spans 16 residues. The CDR3 spells CASSPTFLDRTDTQYF. Written as DNA, the CDR3 is TGCGCCAGCAGCCCGACCTTCCTAGACCGCACCGATACGCAGTATTTT.

There are many counts of this clonotype. This sequence joins TRBV13 and TRBJ1-1; no reliable D call. Germline values: CDR1 PRHDT, CDR2 FYEKMQ (reference sequence). Trimming shortened V by 0 bases and J by 3 bases, and 8 bases separated the two germline ends. The CDR3 sequence is 14 residues long. The CDR3 sequence: CASSLGRQYTEAFF. The CDR3 nucleotides read TGTGCCAGCAGCTTAGGCCGCCAGTACACTGAAGCTTTCTTT.

This clonotype has more than one count but fewer than ten. J is TRBJ2-1 and V is TRBV28; 8 bases align to TRBD1. This CDR3 contains 14 residues. CDR1 and CDR2 from the germline V gene are MDHEN and SYDVKM. The junction had 10 bases not matched to a gene; V was cut back by 6 bases and J by 9 bases. CDR3 loop: CASSPTQGAVEQFF. The CDR3 coding sequence is TGTGCCAGCAGCCCCACTCAGGGGGCTGTTGAGCAGTTCTTC.

This clonotype was recorded a few times. The rearrangement uses TRBV2 and TRBJ2-1; D may correspond to TRBD1 or TRBD2 (5 bases each). The V gene lost 10 bases and the J gene lost 2 bases, with 18 bases spanning the gap. Germline CDR1 and CDR2: SNHLY and FYNNEI. This CDR3 comprises 15 residues. CDR3 in amino acids: CAIHSLGEPYNEQFF. CDR3 in DNA: TGTGCCATTCACTCCTTGGGGGAGCCCTACAATGAGCAGTTCTTC.

The chain uses TRBV24-1 and TRBJ1-5; D remains ambiguous. The CDR3 contains 14 residues. Per the germline V gene, CDR1 is KGHDR and CDR2 is SFDVKD. Deletions cut 5 bases from V and 0 bases from J, with 7 bases between. The CDR3 DNA sequence: TGTGCCACCAGTGGTAAGGCTAGCAATCAGCCCCAGCATTTT. This codes for CATSGKASNQPQHF.

This clonotype was observed at least ten times. V gene TRBV25-1 combines with J gene TRBJ2-3, with D possibly TRBD2 on 5 matching bases. The CDR3 covers 15 residues. The germline V gene encodes CDR1 MGHDK and CDR2 SYGVNS. V dropped 1 base and J dropped 4 bases, with 12 bases sitting between them. The CDR3 nucleotides are TGTGCCAGCAGTGAATGGGGAGAGGGCGCAGATACGCAGTATTTT. Translated, it gives CASSEWGEGADTQYF.

Many counts were recorded for this clonotype. The V gene is TRBV7-9, the J gene TRBJ2-5; D unresolved. The CDR3 consists of 14 residues. With 5 bases removed from V and 4 bases from J, the gap between germline ends came to 14 bases. Germline V lookup: CDR1 SEHNR, CDR2 FQNEAQ (reference sequence). CDR3 sequence: CASSLGSGRETQYF. CDR3 sequence (DNA): TGTGCCAGCAGCCTCGGATCCGGCAGAGAGACCCAGTACTTC. The full variable domain, rest sourced from reference TRBV7-9 and TRBJ2-5, is DTGVSQNPRHKITKRGQNVTFRCDPISEHNRLYWYRQTLGQGPEFLTYFQNEAQLEKSRLLSDRFSAERPKGSFSTLEIQRTEQGDSAMYLCASSLGSGRETQYFGPGTRLLVL.

This clonotype appeared many times. This chain uses TRBV28 with TRBJ2-1, with TRBD2 as a possible D gene (6 bases). The length of the CDR3 is 14 residues. CDR1 is MDHEN, CDR2 SYDVKM, per germline. V gave up 5 bases and J gave up 7 bases, with 15 bases separating them. As DNA, the CDR3 is TGTGCCAGCAGTGGGGTAAGAGGAGGGAATGAGCAGTTCTTC. Translation: CASSGVRGGNEQFF.

This rearrangement joins TRBV6-6 to TRBJ1-4, with D possibly matching TRBD1 (6 bases). V lost 6 bases and J 5 bases, leaving 16 bases between the germline ends. Germline V lookup: CDR1 MNHNY, CDR2 SVGAGI (reference sequence). The CDR3 is 15 amino acids. The CDR3 DNA follows: TGTGCCAGCAGCCAAGGGGGGCGGCCAAATGAAAAACTGTTTTTT. Encoded protein: CASSQGGRPNEKLFF.

This clonotype appeared many times. This chain joins TRBV6-5 and TRBJ2-7; D unclear. The V and J ends lost 2 bases and 0 bases respectively, with 14 bases between them. This CDR3 has 16 amino acids. Germline values: CDR1 MNHEY, CDR2 SVGAGI. The CDR3 DNA reads as TGTGCCAGCAGTTACGGGCTGCGGACGAGCTCCTACGAGCAGTACTTC. Its protein is CASSYGLRTSSYEQYF.

The V gene is TRBV6-2 or TRBV6-3, the J gene TRBJ2-5, with 7 bases that match TRBD2. This CDR3 has 18 residues. Germline V lookup: CDR1 MNHEY, CDR2 SVGEGT. V shed 5 bases and J 0 bases; nucleotides not matched to a gene: 15. For the CDR3, the DNA is TGTGCCAGCAGTCATGGGACTGGCGGGGGTCAGTACCAAGAGACCCAGTACTTC. This translates into CASSHGTGGGQYQETQYF.